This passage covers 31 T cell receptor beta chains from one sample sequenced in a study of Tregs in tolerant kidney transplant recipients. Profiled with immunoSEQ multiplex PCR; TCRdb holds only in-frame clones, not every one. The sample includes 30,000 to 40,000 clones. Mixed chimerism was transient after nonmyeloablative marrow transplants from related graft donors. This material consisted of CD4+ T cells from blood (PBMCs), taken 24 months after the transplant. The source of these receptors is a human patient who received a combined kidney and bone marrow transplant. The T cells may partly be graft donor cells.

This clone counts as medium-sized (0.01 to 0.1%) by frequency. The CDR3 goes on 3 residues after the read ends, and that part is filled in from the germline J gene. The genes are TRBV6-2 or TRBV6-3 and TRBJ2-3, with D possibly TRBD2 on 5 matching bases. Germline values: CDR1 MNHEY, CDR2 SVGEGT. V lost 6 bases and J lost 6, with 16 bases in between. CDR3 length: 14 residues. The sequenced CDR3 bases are TGTGCCAGCAGCTCCACCAAACTAGTTGATACG. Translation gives CASSSTKLVDT. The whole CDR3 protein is CASSSTKLVDTQYF.

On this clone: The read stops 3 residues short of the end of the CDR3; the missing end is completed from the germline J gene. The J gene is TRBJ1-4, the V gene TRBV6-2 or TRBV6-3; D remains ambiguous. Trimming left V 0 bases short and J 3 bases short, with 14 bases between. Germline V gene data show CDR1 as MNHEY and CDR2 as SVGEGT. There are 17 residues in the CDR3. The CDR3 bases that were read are TGTGCCAGCAGTTACTCGCCCGGCGGGGTGGCTAATGAAAAA. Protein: CASSYSPGGVANEK. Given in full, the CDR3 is CASSYSPGGVANEKLFF.

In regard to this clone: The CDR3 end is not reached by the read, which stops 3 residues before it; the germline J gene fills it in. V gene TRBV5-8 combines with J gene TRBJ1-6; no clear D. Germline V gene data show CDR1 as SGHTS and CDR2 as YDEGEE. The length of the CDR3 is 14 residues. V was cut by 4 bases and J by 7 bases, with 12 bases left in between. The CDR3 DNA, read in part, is TGTGCCAGCAGCCCCGGGGTTCCCAATTCACCC. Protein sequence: CASSPGVPNSP. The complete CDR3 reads CASSPGVPNSPLHF.

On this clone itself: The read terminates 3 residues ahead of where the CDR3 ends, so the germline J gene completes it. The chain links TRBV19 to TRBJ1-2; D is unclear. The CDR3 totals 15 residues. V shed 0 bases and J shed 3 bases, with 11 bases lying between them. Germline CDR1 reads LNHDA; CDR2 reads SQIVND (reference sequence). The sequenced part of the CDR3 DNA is TGTGCCAGTAGTATAGAAGCGGGTTTCCACTATGGC. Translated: CASSIEAGFHYG. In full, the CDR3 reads CASSIEAGFHYGYTF.

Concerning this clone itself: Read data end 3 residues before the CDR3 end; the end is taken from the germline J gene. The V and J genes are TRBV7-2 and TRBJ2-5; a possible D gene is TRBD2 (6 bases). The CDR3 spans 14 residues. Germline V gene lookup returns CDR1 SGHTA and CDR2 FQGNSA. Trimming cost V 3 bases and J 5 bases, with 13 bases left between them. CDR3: CASSFTSLRETQYF. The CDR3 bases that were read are TGTGCCAGCAGCTTTACTAGCCTTCGGGAGACC. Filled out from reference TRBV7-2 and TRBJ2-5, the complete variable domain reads GAGVSQSPSNKVTEKGKDVELRCDPISGHTALYWYRQSLGQGLEFLIYFQGNSAPDKSGLPSDRFSAERTGGSVSTLTIQRTQQEDSAVYLCASSFTSLRETQYFGPGTRLLVL.

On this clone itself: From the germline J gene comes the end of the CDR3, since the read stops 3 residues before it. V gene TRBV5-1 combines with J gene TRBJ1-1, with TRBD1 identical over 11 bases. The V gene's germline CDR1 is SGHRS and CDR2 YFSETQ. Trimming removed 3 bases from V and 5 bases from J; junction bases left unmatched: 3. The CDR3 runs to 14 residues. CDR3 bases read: TGCGCCAGCAGCTCGGACAGGGGGCTTACTGAA. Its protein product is CASSSDRGLTE. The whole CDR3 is CASSSDRGLTEAFF.

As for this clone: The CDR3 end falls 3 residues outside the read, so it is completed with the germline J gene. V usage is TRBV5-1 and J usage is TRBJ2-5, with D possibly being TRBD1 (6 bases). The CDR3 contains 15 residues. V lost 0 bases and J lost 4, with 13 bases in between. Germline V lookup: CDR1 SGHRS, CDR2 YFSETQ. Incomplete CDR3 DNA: TGCGCCAGCAGCTTGGGTTTGGGGGCCGGAGAGACC. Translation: CASSLGLGAGET. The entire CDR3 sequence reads CASSLGLGAGETQYF.

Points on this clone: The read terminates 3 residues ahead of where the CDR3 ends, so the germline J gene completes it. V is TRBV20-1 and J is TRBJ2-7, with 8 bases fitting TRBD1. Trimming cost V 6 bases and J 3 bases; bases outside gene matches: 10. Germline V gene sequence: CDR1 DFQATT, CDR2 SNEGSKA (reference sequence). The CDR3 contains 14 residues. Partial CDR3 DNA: TGCAGTGCCCCGTTCGCCGGACAGGGCTACGAG. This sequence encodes CSAPFAGQGYE. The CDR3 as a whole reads CSAPFAGQGYEQYF.

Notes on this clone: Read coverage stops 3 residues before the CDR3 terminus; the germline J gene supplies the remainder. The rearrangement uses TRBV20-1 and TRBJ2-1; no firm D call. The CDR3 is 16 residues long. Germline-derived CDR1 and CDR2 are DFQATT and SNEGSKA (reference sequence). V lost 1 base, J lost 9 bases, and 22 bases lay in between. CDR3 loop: CSARAVGFRLRGEQFF. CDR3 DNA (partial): TGCAGTGCTAGAGCCGTCGGGTTTCGGCTCCGCGGTGAG.

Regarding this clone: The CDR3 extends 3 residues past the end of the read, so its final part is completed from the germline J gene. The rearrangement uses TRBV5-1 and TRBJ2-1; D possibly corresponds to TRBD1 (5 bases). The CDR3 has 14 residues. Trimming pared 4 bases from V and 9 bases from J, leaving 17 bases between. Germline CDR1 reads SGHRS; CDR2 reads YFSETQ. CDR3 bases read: TGCGCCAGCAGCCTCCAGACAGCTACAATTGAG. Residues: CASSLQTATIE. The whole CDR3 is CASSLQTATIEQFF.

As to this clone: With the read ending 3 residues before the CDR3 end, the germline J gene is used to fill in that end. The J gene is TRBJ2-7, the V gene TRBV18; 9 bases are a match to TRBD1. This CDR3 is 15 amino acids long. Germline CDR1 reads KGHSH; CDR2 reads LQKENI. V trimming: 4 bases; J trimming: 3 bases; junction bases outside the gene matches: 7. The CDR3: CASSQRGQGRYEQYF. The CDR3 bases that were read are TGTGCCAGCTCACAACGGGGACAGGGTCGCTACGAG. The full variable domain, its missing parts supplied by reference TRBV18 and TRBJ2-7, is NAGVMQNPRHLVRRRGQEARLRCSPMKGHSHVYWYRQLPEEGLKFMVYLQKENIIDESGMPKERFSAEFPKEGPSILRIQQVVRGDSAAYFCASSQRGQGRYEQYFGPGTRLTVT.

This chain's CDR3 is CASSLGQGSGANVLTF. The sequenced CDR3 bases are TGTGCCAGCAGCCTGGGACAGGGTTCTGGGGCCAACGTC. The chain couples TRBV7-8 to TRBJ2-6, with TRBD1 matching 9 bases. The sequenced fragment ends 3 residues before the CDR3 boundary, so the rest is inferred from the germline J gene. The CDR3 extends over 16 amino acids. Trimming took 5 bases from V and 1 from J; bases not matched to a gene: 3. Germline values: CDR1 SGHVS, CDR2 FQNEAQ. The complete variable domain, with remaining parts taken from reference TRBV7-8 and TRBJ2-6, reads GAGVSQSPRYKVAKRGQDVALRCDPISGHVSLFWYQQALGQGPEFLTYFQNEAQLDKSGLPSDRFFAERPEGSVSTLKIQRTQQEDSAVYLCASSLGQGSGANVLTFGAGSRLTVL.

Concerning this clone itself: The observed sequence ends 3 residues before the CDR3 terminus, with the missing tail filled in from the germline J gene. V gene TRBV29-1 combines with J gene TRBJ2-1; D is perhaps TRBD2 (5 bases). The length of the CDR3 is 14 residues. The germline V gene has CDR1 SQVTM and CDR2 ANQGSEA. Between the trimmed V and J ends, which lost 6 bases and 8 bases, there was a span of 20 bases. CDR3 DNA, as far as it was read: TGCAGCGTACGAGCGGTCCCCCGAGGCGATGAG. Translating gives CSVRAVPRGDE. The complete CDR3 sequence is CSVRAVPRGDEQFF.

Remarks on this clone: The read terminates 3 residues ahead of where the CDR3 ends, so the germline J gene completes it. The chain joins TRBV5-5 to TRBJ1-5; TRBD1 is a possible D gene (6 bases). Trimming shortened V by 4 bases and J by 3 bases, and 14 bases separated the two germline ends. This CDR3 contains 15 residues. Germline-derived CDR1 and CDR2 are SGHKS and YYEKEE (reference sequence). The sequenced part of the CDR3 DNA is TGTGCCAGCAGCCTCAAACCAGGGGACAATCAGCCC. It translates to CASSLKPGDNQP. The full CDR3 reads CASSLKPGDNQPQHF.

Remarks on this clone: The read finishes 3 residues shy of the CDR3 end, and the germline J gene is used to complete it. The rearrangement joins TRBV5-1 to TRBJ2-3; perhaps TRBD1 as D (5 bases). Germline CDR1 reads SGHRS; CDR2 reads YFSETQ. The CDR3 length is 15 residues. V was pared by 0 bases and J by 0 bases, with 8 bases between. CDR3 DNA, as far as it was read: TGCGCCAGCAGCTTGGAACAGGACAGCACAGATACG. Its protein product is CASSLEQDSTDT. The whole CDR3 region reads CASSLEQDSTDTQYF. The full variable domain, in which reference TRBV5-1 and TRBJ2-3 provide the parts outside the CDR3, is KAGVTQTPRYLIKTRGQQVTLSCSPISGHRSVSWYQQTPGQGLQFLFEYFSETQRNKGNFPGRFSGRQFSNSRSEMNVSTLELGDSALYLCASSLEQDSTDTQYFGPGTRLTVL.

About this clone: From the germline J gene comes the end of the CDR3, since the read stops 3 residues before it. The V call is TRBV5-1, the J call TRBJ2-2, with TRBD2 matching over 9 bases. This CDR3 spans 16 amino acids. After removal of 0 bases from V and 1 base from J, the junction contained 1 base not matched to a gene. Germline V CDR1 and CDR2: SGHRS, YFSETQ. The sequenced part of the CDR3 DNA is TGCGCCAGCAGCTTGGGACTAGCGGTGAACACCGGGGAG. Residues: CASSLGLAVNTGE. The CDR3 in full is CASSLGLAVNTGELFF.

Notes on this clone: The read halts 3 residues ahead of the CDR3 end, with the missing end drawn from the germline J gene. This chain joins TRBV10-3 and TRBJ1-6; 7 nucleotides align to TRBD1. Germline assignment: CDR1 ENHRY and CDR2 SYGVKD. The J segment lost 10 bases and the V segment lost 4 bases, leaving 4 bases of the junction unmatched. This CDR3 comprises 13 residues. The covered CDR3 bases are TGTGCCATCAGTGGACAGGGAGACTCACCC. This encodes CAISGQGDSP. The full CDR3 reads CAISGQGDSPLHF.

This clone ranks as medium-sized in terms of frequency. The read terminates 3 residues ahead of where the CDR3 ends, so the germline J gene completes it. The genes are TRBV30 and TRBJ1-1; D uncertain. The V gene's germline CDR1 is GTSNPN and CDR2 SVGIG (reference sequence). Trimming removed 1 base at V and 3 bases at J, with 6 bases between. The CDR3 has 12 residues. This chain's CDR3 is CAWSGGHTEAFF. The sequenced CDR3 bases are TGTGCCTGGAGTGGTGGCCACACTGAA.

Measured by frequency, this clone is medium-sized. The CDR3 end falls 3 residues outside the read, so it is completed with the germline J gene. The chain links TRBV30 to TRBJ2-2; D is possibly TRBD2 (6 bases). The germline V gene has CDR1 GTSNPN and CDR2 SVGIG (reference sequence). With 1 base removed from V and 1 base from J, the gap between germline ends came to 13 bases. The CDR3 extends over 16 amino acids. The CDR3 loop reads CAWSAAGLRNTGELFF. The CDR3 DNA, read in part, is TGTGCCTGGAGTGCTGCGGGACTCCGGAACACCGGGGAG. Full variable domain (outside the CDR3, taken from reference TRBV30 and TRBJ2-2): SQTIHQWPATLVQPVGSPLSLECTVEGTSNPNLYWYRQAAGRGLQLLFYSVGIGQISSEVPQNLSASRPQDRQFILSSKKLLLSDSGFYLCAWSAAGLRNTGELFFGEGSRLTVL.

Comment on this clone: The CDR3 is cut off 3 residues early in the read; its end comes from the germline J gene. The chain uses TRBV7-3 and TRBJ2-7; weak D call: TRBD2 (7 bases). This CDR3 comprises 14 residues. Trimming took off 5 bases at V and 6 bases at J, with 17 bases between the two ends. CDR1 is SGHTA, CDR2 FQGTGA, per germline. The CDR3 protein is CASSPWGRESEQYF. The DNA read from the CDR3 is TGTGCCAGCAGCCCCTGGGGGCGGGAGAGCGAG. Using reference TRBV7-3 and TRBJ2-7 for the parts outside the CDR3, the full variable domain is GAGVSQTPSNKVTEKGKYVELRCDPISGHTALYWYRQSLGQGPEFLIYFQGTGAADDSGLPNDRFFAVRPEGSVSTLKIQRTERGDSAVYLCASSPWGRESEQYFGPGTRLTVT.

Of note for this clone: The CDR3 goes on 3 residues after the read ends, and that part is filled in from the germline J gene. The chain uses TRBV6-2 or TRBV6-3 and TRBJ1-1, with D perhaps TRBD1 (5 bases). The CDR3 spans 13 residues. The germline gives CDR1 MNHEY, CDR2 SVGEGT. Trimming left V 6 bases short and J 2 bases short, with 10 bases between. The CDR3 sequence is CASRTTANTEAFF. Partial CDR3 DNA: TGTGCCAGCAGGACGACAGCAAACACTGAA.

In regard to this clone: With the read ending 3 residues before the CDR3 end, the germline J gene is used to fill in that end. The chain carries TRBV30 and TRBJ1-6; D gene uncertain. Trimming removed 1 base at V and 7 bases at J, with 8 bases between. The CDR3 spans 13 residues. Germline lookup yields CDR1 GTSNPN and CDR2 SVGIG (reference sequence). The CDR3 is CAWSEQYNSPLHF. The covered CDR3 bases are TGTGCCTGGAGTGAACAGTACAATTCACCC.

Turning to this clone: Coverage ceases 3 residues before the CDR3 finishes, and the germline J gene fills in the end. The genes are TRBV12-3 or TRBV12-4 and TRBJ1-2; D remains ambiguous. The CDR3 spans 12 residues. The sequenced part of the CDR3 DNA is TGTGCCAGCAGTCCCCACAGTGGCGGC. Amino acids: CASSPHSGG. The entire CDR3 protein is CASSPHSGGYTF.

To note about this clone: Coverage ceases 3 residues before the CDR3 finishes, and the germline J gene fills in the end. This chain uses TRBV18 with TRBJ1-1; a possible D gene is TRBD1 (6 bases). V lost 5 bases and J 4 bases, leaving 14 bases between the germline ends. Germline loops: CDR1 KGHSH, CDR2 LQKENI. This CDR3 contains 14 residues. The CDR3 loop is CASSTTGSSTEAFF. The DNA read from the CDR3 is TGTGCCAGCTCAACTACAGGGTCGAGCACTGAA.

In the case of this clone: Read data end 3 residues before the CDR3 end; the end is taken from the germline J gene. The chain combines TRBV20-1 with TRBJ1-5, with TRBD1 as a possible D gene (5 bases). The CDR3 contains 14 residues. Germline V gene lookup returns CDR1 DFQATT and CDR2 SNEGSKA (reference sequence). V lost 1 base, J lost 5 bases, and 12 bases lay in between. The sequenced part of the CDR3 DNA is TGCAGTGCTAGAGCTGTAGACAGCGATCAGCCC. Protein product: CSARAVDSDQP. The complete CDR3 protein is CSARAVDSDQPQHF.

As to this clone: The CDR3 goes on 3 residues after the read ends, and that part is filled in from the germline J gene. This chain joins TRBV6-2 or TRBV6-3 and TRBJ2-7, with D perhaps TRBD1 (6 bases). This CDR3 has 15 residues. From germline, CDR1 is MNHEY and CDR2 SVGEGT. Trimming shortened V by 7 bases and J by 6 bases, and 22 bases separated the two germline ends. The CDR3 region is CASTLKQGGFAEQYF. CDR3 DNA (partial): TGTGCCAGCACCCTAAAACAGGGTGGATTTGCCGAG.

CDR3 DNA (partial): TGCGCCAGCAGGGACAAAGAACACTCCTACGAG. This sequence encodes CASRDKEHSYE. The whole CDR3 is CASRDKEHSYEQYF. The rearrangement joins TRBV5-1 to TRBJ2-7; D is perhaps TRBD1 (5 bases). The CDR3 is cut off 3 residues early in the read; its end comes from the germline J gene. Looked up from germline, CDR1 is SGHRS and CDR2 is YFSETQ. This CDR3 contains 14 residues. Deletions cut 5 bases from V and 0 bases from J, with 12 bases between.

CDR3 DNA (partial): TGTGCCATCAGTGGTTTAGCGGGAGGGCAAGAGACC. It specifies CAISGLAGGQET. The full CDR3 protein is CAISGLAGGQETQYF. The rearrangement joins TRBV10-3 to TRBJ2-5; 11 bases line up with TRBD2. The read halts 3 residues ahead of the CDR3 end, with the missing end drawn from the germline J gene. The germline gives CDR1 ENHRY, CDR2 SYGVKD. The CDR3 covers 15 residues. The V and J ends lost 4 bases and 2 bases, in that order; junction bases with no gene match: 3.

CDR3 DNA (partial): TGCGCCAGCGAGGCCCTTAGCGGGAGTGGAGAGACC. Translating it yields CASEALSGSGET. In full, the CDR3 reads CASEALSGSGETQYF. The chain combines TRBV5-1 with TRBJ2-5; 9 bases are a match to TRBD2. The read is 3 residues too short to cover the CDR3 end, so that end is filled in from the germline J gene. Per the germline V gene, CDR1 is SGHRS and CDR2 is YFSETQ. This CDR3 comprises 15 residues. V dropped 7 bases and J dropped 4; count of bases not matched to a gene: 11.

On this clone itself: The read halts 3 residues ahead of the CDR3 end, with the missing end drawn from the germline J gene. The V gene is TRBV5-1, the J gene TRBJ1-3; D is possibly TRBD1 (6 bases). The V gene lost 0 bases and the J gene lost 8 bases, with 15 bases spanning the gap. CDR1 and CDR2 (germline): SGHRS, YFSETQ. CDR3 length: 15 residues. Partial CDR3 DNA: TGCGCCAGCAGCTTGGCCGAACAGGGAAGAGACACC. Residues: CASSLAEQGRDT. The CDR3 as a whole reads CASSLAEQGRDTIYF.

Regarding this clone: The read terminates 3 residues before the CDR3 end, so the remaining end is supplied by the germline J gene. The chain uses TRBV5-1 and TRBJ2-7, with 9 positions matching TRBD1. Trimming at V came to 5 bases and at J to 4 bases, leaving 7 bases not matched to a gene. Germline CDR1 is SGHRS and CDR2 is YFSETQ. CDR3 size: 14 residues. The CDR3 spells CASRPGTGSYEQYF. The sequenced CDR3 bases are TGCGCCAGCAGGCCCGGGACAGGGAGTTACGAG.